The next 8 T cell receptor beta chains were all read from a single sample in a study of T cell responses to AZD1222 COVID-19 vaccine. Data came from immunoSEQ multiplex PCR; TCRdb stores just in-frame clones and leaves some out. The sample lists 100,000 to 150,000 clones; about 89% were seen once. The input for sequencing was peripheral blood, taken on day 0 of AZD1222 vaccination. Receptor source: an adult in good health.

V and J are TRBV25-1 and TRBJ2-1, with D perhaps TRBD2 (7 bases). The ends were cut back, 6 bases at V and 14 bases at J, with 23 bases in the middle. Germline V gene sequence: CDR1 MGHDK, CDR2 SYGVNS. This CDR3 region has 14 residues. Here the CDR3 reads CASRAPGEGFLEFF. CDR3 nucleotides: TGTGCCAGCAGAGCCCCAGGGGAGGGTTTCCTCGAGTTCTTC.

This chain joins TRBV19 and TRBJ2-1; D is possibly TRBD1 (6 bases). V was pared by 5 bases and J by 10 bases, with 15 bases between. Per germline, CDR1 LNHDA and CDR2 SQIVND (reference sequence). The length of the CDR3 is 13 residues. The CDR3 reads CASSPGRGKEQFF. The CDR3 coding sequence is TGTGCCAGTAGTCCGGGCAGGGGAAAAGAGCAGTTCTTC.

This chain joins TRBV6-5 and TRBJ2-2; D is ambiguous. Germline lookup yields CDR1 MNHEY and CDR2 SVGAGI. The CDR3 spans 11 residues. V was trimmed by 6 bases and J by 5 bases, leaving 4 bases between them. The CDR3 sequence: CASSITGELFF. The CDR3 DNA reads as TGTGCCAGCAGCATTACCGGGGAGCTGTTTTTT.

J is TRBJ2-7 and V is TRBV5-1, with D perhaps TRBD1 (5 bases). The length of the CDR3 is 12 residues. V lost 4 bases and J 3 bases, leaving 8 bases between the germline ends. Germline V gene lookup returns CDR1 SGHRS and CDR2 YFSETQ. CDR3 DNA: TGCGCCAGCAGCCTGGACAACTACGAGCAGTACTTC. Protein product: CASSLDNYEQYF.

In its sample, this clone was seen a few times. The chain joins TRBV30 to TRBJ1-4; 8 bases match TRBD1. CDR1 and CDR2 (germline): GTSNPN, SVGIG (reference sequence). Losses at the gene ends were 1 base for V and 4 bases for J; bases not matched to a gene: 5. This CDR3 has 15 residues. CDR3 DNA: TGTGCCTGGAGTGACGGACAGGGTCATAATGAAAAACTGTTTTTT. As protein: CAWSDGQGHNEKLFF.

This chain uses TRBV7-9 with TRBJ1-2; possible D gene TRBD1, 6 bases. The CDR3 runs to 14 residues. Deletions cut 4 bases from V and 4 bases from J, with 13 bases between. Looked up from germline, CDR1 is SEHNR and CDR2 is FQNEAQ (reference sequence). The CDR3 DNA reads TGTGCCAGCAGCTCAGTCCAGGGGCCCTATGGCTACACCTTC. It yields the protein CASSSVQGPYGYTF.

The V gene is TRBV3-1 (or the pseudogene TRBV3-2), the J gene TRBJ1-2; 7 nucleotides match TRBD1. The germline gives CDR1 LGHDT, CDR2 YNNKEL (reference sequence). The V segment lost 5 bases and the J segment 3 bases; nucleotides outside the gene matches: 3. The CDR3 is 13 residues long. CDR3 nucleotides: TGTGCCAGCAGCACAGGGGTTGACTATGGCTACACCTTC. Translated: CASSTGVDYGYTF.

CDR3 DNA: TGTGCCATCAGGGGACTAGCGGGAATTAACACCGGGGAGCTGTTTTTT. Its protein is CAIRGLAGINTGELFF. V usage is TRBV10-3 and J usage is TRBJ2-2, with 13 bases that match TRBD2. The CDR3 is 16 residues long. The J segment lost 2 bases and the V segment lost 6 bases, leaving 3 bases of the junction unmatched. Germline CDR1 ENHRY, CDR2 SYGVKD.